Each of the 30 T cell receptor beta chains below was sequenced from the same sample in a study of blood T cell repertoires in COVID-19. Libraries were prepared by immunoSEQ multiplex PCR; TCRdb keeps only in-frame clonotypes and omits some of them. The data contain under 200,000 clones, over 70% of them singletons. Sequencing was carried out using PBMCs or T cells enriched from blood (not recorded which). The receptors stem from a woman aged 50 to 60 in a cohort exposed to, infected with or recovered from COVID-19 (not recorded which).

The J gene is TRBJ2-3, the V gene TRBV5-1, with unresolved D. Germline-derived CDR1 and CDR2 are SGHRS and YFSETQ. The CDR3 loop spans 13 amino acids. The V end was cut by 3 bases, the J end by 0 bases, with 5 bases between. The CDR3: CASSSTSTDTQYF. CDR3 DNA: TGCGCCAGCAGCTCCACTAGCACAGATACGCAGTATTTT.

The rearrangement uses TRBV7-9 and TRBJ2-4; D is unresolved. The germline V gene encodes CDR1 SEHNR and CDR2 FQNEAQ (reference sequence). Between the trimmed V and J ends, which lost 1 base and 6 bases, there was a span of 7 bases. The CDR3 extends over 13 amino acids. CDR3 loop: CASSLGARNIQYF. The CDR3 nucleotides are TGTGCCAGCAGCTTAGGAGCGAGAAACATTCAGTACTTC.

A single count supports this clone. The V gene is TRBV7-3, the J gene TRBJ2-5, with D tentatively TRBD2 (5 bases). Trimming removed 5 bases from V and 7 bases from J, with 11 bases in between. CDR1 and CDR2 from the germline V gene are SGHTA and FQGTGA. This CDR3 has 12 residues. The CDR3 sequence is CASSPEAGTQYF. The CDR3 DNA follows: TGTGCCAGCAGCCCCGAGGCGGGGACCCAGTACTTC.

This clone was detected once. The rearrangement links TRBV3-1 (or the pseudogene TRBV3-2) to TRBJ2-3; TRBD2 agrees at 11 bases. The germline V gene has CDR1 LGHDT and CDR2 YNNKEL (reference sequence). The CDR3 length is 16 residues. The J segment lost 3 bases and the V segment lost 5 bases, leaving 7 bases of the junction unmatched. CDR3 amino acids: CASSVRTSGRTDTQYF. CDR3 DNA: TGTGCCAGCAGCGTCAGAACTAGCGGGAGAACAGATACGCAGTATTTT.

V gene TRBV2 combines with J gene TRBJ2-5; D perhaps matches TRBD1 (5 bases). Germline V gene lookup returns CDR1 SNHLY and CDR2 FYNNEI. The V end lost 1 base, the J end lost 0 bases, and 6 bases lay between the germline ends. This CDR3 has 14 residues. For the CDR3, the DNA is TGTGCCAGCAGTGAAGTGGGGCACCAAGAGACCCAGTACTTC. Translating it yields CASSEVGHQETQYF.

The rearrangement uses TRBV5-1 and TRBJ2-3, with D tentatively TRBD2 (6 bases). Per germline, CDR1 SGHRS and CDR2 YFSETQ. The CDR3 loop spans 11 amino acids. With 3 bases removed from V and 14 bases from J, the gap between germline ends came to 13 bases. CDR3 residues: CASSWDGDLYF. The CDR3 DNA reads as TGCGCCAGCAGCTGGGACGGGGACTTGTATTTT.

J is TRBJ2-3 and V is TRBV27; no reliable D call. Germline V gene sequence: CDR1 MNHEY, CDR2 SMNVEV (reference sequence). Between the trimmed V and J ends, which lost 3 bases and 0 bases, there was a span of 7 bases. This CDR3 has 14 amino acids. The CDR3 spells CASSFYQSTDTQYF. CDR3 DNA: TGTGCCAGCAGTTTTTACCAGAGCACAGATACGCAGTATTTT.

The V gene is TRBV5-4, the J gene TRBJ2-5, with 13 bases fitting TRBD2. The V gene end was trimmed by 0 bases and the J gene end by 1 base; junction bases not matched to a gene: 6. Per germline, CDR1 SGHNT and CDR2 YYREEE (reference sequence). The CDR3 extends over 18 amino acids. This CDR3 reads CASSLGGLAGTTQETQYF. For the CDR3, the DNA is TGTGCCAGCAGCTTGGGGGGACTAGCGGGGACCACCCAAGAGACCCAGTACTTC.

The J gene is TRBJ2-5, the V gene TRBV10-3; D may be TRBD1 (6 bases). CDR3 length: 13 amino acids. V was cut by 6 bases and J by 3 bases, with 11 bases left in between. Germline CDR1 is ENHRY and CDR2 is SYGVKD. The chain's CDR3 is CAISETGEETQYF. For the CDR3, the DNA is TGTGCCATCAGCGAGACAGGAGAAGAGACCCAGTACTTC.

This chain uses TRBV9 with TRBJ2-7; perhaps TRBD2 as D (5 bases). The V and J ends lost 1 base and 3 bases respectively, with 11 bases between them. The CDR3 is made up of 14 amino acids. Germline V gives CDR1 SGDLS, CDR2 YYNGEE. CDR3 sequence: CASSVSTGNYEQYF. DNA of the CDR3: TGTGCCAGCAGCGTAAGTACGGGGAACTACGAGCAGTACTTC.

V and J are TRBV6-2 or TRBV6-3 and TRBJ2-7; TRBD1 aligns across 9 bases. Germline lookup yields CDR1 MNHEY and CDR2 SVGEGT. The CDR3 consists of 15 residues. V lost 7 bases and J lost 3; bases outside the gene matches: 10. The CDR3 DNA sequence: TGTGCCAGCACCCCGGGACAGGGACTTGTCTACGAGCAGTACTTC. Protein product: CASTPGQGLVYEQYF.

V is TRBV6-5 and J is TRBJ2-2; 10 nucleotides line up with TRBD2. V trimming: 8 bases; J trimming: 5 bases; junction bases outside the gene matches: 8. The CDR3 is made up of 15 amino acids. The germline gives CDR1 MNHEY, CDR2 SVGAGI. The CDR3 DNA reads TGTGCCAGCCGGCCTAGCGGGAGATTGACCGGGGAGCTGTTTTTT. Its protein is CASRPSGRLTGELFF.

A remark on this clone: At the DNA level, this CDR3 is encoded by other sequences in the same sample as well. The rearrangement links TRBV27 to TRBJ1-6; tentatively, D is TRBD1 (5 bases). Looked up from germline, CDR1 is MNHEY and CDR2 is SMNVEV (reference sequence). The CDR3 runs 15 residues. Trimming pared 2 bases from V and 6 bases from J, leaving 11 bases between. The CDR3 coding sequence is TGTGCCAGCAGTTTAAGAGGGACTGCTAATTCACCCCTCCACTTT. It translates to CASSLRGTANSPLHF.

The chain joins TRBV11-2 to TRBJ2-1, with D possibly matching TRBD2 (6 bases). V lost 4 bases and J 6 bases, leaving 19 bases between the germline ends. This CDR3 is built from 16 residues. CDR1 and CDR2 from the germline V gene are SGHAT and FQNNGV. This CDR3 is CASSSSASVALNEQFF. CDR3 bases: TGTGCCAGCAGCTCCTCGGCTAGCGTGGCCCTCAATGAGCAGTTCTTC.

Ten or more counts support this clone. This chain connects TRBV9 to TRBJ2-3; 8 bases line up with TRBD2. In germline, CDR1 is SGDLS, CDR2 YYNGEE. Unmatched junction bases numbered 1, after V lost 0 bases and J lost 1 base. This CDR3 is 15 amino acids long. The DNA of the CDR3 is TGTGCCAGCAGCGTAGGTAGCGGGGGCACAGATACGCAGTATTTT. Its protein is CASSVGSGGTDTQYF.

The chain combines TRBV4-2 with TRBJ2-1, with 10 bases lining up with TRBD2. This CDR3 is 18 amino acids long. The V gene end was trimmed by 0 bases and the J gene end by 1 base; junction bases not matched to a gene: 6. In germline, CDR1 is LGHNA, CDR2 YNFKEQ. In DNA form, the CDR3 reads TGTGCCAGCAGCCAAGAAGAAACTAGCGGGGCATCCTACAATGAGCAGTTCTTC. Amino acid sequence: CASSQEETSGASYNEQFF.

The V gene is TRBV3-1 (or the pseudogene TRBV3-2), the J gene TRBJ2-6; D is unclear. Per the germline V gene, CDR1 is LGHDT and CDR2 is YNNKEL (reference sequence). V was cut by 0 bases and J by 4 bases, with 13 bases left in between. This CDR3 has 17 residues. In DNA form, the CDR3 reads TGTGCCAGCAGCCAAGATCCGAGCACCTCCGGGGCCAACGTCCTGACTTTC. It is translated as CASSQDPSTSGANVLTF.

The CDR3 protein is CASSFPPGLRGAQYF. Written as DNA, the CDR3 is TGTGCCAGCAGCTTCCCGCCGGGACTCCGAGGGGCCCAGTACTTC. The chain carries TRBV11-2 and TRBJ2-5, with a tentative D call TRBD2 (6 bases). V was pared by 3 bases and J by 9 bases, with 20 bases between. The CDR3 length is 15 residues. Germline CDR1 and CDR2: SGHAT and FQNNGV.

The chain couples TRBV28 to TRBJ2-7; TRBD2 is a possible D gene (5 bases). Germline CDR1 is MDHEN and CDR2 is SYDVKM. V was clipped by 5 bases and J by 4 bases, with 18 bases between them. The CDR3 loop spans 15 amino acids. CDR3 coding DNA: TGTGCCAGCAGTCAATCGCACCTAGGCGGGTACGAGCAGTACTTC. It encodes CASSQSHLGGYEQYF.

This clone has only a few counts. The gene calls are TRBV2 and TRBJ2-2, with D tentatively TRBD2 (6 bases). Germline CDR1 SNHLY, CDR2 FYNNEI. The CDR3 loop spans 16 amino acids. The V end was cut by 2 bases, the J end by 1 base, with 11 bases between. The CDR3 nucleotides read TGTGCCAGCAGTGAATCGGGACTTCTGAACACCGGGGAGCTGTTTTTT. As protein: CASSESGLLNTGELFF.

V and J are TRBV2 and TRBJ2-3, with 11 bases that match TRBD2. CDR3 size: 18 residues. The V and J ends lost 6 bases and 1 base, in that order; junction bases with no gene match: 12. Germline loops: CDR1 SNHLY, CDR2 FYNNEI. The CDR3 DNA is TGTGCCAGCAGGTTAGGGCTAGCGGGAGGTTTGGGCACAGATACGCAGTATTTT. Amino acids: CASRLGLAGGLGTDTQYF.

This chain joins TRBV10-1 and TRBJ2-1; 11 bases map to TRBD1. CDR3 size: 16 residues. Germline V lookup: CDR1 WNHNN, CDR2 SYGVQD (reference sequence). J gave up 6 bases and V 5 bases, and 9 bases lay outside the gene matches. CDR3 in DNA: TGCGCCAGCAGTTCCCTGCCCGGGACAGGGGGCAATGAGCAGTTCTTC. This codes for CASSSLPGTGGNEQFF.

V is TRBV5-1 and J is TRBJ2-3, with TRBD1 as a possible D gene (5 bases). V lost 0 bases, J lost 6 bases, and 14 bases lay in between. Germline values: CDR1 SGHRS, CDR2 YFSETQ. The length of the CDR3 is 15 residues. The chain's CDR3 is CASSLEAGWTDTQYF. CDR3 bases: TGCGCCAGCAGCTTGGAGGCAGGGTGGACGGATACGCAGTATTTT. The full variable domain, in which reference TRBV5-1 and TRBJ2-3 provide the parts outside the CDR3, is KAGVTQTPRYLIKTRGQQVTLSCSPISGHRSVSWYQQTPGQGLQFLFEYFSETQRNKGNFPGRFSGRQFSNSRSEMNVSTLELGDSALYLCASSLEAGWTDTQYFGPGTRLTVL.

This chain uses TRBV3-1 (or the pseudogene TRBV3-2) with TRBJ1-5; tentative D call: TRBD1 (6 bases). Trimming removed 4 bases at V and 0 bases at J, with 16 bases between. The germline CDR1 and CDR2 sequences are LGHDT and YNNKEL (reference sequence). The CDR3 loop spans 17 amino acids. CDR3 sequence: CASSRTVPSDSNQPQHF. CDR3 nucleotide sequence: TGTGCCAGCAGCCGGACAGTTCCCTCCGATAGCAATCAGCCCCAGCATTTT.

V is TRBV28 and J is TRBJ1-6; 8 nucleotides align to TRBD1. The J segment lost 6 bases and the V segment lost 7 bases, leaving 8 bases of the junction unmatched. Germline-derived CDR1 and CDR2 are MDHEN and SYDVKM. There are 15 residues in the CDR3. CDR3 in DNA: TGTGCCAGCATCAGCCAGGGGGCGTCTAATTCACCCCTCCACTTT. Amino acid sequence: CASISQGASNSPLHF.

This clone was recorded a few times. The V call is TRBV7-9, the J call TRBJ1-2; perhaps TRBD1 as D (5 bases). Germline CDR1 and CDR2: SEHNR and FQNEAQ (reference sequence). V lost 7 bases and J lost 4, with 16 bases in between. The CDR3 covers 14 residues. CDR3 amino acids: CASTRGGTLYGYTF. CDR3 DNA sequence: TGTGCCAGCACCCGGGGGGGGACCCTCTATGGCTACACCTTC.

CDR3 sequence reads: CASSSHGGGNIETQYF. CDR3 nucleotide sequence: TGTGCCAGCAGTTCCCACGGCGGAGGGAACATAGAGACCCAGTACTTC. This chain connects TRBV6-2 or TRBV6-3 to TRBJ2-5; weak D call: TRBD2 (6 bases). Trimming took 4 bases from V and 4 from J, leaving 19 bases between them. CDR1 and CDR2 (germline): MNHEY, SVGEGT. This CDR3 has 16 residues.

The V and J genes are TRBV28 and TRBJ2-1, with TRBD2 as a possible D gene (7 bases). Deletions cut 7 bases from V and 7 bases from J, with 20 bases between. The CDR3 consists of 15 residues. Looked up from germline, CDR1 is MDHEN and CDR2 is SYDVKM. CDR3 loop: CASTSSGGSKNEQFF. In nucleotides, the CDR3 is TGTGCCAGCACCTCGTCGGGGGGCTCTAAGAATGAGCAGTTCTTC.

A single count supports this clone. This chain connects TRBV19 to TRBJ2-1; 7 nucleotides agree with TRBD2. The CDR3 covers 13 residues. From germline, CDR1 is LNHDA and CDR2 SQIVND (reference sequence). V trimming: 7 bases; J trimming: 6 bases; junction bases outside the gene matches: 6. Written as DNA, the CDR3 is TGTGCCAGTAACACGGGCGGGGGCAATGAGCAGTTCTTC. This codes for CASNTGGGNEQFF. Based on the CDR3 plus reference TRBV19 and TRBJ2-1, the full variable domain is DGGITQSPKYLFRKEGQNVTLSCEQNLNHDAMYWYRQDPGQGLRLIYYSQIVNDFQKGDIAEGYSVSREKKESFPLTVTSAQKNPTAFYLCASNTGGGNEQFFGPGTRLTVL.

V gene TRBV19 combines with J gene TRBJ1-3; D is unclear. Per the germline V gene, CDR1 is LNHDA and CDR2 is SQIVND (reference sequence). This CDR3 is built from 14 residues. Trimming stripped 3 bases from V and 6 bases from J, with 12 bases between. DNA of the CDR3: TGTGCCAGTAGTATCGGCGGGGTCCAAAACACCATATATTTT. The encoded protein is CASSIGGVQNTIYF. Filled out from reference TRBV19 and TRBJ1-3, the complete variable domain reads DGGITQSPKYLFRKEGQNVTLSCEQNLNHDAMYWYRQDPGQGLRLIYYSQIVNDFQKGDIAEGYSVSREKKESFPLTVTSAQKNPTAFYLCASSIGGVQNTIYFGEGSWLTVV.